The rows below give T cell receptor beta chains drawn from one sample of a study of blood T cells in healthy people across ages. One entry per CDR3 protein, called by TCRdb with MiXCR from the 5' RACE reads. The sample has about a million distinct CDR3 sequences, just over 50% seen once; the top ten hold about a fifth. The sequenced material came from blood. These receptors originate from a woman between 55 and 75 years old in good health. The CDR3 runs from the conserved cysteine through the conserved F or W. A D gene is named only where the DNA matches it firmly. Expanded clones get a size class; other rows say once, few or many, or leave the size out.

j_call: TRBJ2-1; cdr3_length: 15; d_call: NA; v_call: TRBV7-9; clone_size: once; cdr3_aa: CASSPKEKLGNEQFF; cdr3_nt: TGTGCCAGCAGCCCGAAAGAAAAACTGGGCAATGAGCAGTTCTTC
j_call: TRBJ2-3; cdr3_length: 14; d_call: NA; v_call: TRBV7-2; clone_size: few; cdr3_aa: CASSRLDRTDTQYF; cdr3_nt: TGTGCCAGCAGCCGACTAGATCGAACAGATACGCAGTATTTT
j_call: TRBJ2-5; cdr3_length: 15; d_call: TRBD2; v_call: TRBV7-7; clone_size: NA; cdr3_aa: CASSSRLARQETQYF; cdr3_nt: TGTGCCAGCAGCTCCCGACTAGCGAGACAAGAGACCCAGTACTTC
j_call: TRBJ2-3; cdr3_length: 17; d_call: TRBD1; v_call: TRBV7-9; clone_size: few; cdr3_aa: CASNPHTWDRASDTQYF; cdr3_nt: TGTGCCAGCAACCCACACACCTGGGACAGGGCGTCAGATACGCAGTATTTT
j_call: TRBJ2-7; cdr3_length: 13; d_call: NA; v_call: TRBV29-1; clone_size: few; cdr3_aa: CSVNRVGDYEQYF; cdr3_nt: TGCAGCGTTAACAGGGTTGGGGACTACGAGCAGTACTTC
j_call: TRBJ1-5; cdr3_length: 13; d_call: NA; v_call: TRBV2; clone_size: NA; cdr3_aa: CASVQDFNQPQHF; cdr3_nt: TGTGCCAGCGTCCAGGATTTCAATCAGCCCCAGCATTTT
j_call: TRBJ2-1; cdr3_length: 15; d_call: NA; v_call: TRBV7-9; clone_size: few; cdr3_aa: CASTFPGLVGNEQFF; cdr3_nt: TGTGCCAGCACCTTCCCTGGATTGGTGGGGAATGAGCAGTTCTTC
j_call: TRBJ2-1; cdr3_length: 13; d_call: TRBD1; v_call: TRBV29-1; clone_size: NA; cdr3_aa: CSVSQGDGNEQFF; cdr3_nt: TGCAGCGTTAGCCAGGGGGATGGTAATGAGCAGTTCTTC
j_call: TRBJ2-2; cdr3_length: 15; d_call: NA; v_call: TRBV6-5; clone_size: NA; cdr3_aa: CASSYSSGAPGELFF; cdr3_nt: TGTGCCAGCAGTTACTCTTCGGGGGCCCCCGGGGAGCTGTTTTTT
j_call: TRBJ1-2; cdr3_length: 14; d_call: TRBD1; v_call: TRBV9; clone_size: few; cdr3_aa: CASSVRTGNYGYTF; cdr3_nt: TGTGCCAGCAGCGTTCGGACAGGGAACTATGGCTACACCTTC
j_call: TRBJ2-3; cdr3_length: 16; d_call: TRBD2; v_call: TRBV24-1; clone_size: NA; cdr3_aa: CATSDPGTSSPDTQYF; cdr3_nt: TGTGCCACCAGTGACCCTGGGACTAGCAGTCCAGATACGCAGTATTTT
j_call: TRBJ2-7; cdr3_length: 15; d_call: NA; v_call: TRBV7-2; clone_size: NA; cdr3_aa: CASSLVSFSRYEQYF; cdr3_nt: TGTGCCAGCAGCTTAGTTAGCTTTTCTCGGTACGAGCAGTACTTC
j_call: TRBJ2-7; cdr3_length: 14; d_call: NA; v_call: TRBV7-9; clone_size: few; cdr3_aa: CASSLALYGYEQYF; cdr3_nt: TGTGCCAGCAGCTTAGCCTTGTACGGCTACGAGCAGTACTTC
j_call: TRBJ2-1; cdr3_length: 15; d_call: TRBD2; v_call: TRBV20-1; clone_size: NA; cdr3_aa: CSARRPSGRANEQFF; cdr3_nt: TGCAGTGCTAGGCGCCCTAGCGGGAGGGCCAATGAGCAGTTCTTC
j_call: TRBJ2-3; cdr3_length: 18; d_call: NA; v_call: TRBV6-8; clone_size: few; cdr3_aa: CASSLTGANETSTDTQYF; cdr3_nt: TGTGCCAGCAGCTTAACGGGGGCTAATGAAACTAGCACAGATACGCAGTATTTT
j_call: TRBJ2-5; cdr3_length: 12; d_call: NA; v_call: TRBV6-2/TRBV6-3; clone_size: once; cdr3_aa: CASRERAKTQYF; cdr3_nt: TGTGCCAGCCGCGAGAGGGCCAAGACCCAGTACTTC
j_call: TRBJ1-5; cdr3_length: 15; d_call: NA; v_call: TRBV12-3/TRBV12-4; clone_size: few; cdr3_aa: CASSLGRQQNQPQHF; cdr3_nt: TGTGCCAGCAGTTTAGGTAGGCAACAAAATCAGCCCCAGCATTTT
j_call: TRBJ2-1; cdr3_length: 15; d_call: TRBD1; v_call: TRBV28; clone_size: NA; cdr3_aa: CASSLWRGLLNEQFF; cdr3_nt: TGTGCCAGCAGTTTATGGAGGGGGCTACTAAATGAGCAGTTCTTC
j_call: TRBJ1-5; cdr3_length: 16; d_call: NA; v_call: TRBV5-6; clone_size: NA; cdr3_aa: CASSRRLGVPSQPQHF; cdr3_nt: TGTGCCAGCAGCCGACGTTTGGGGGTCCCGAGTCAGCCCCAGCATTTT
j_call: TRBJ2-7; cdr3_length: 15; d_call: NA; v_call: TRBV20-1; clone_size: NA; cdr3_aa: CSASRGQGSSYEQYF; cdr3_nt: TGCAGTGCTAGTAGGGGTCAGGGAAGCTCCTACGAGCAGTACTTC
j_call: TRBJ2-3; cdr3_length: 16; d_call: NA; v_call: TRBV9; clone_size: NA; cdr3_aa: CASSPREGRNTDTQYF; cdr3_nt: TGTGCCAGCAGCCCCCGCGAAGGGCGGAACACAGATACGCAGTATTTT
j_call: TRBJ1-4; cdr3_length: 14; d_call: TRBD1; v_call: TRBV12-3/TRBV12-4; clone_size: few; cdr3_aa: CASSSTGTSEKLFF; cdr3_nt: TGTGCCAGCAGTTCGACAGGGACATCTGAAAAACTGTTTTTT
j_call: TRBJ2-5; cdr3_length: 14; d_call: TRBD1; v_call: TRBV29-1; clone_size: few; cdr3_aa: CSVDVGDSQETQYF; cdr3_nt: TGCAGCGTTGATGTGGGGGACAGTCAAGAGACCCAGTACTTC
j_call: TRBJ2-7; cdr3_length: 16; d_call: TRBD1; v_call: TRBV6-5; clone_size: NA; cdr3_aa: CASSLAGQGTTYEQYF; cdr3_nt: TGTGCCAGCAGCCTCGCCGGACAGGGGACAACCTACGAGCAGTACTTC
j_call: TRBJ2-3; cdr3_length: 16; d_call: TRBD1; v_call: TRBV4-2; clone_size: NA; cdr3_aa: CASGHQRGPSTDTQYF; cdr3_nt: TGTGCCAGCGGCCACCAGAGGGGGCCTAGCACAGATACGCAGTATTTT
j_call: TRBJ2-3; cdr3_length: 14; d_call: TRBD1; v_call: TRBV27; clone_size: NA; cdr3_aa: CASRKTGGTDTQYF; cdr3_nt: TGTGCCAGCAGGAAGACAGGGGGAACAGATACGCAGTATTTT
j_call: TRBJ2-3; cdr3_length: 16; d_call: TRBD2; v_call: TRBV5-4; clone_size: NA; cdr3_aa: CASSLPGLAGTDTQYF; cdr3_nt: TGTGCCAGCAGCCTTCCGGGACTAGCGGGCACAGATACGCAGTATTTT
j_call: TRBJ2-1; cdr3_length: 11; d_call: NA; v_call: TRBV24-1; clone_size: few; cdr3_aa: CATSDAQGKFF; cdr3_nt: TGTGCCACCAGTGATGCTCAGGGGAAGTTCTTC
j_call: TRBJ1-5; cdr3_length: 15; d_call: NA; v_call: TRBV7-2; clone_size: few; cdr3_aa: CASSLWAGTNQPQHF; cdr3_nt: TGTGCCAGCAGCTTGTGGGCAGGTACCAATCAGCCCCAGCATTTT